The clone carrying this T cell receptor (beta chain) has a count of ten or more. Antigen unknown. Library preparation for TCR beta used quantitative 5'-RACE with molecular barcodes. A single record per CDR3 protein comes from TCRdb applying MiXCR to the 5' RACE reads. The sample lists tens of thousands of distinct CDR3 sequences; 27% were seen once. The record originates from a study of CD8 T cells in ankylosing spondylitis. Study-wide results and caveats: There was a TCR beta motif, made of eight highly homologous variants, that appeared characteristic of ankylosing spondylitis blood. According to the report, clones linked to the disease were significantly enriched in matched synovial fluid samples taken from ankylosing spondylitis patients. Earlier work had already found some motif variants in reactive arthritis synovial fluid and blood.

The CDR3 has 16 residues. Germline V CDR1 and CDR2: DFQATT, SNEGSKA (reference sequence). Between the trimmed V and J ends, which lost 3 bases and 1 base, there was a span of 18 bases. Sequenced: blood, either unsorted or a sorted T cell fraction (not recorded which). This chain joins TRBV20-1 and TRBJ1-1; D is unresolved. The receptor was isolated from a male donor with ankylosing spondylitis or in good health (not recorded which). This CDR3 is CSASGAQQRKNTEAFF. The CDR3 DNA reads TGCAGTGCTAGTGGTGCCCAACAGCGAAAGAACACTGAAGCTTTCTTT.